These T cell receptor beta chains were read from a single sample in a study of T cells in Graves' hyperthyroidism and ophthalmopathy. TCRdb re-derived calls from the multiplex PCR reads in MiXCR, one entry per CDR3 protein. This sample carries 350,000 to 400,000 distinct CDR3 sequences, about 19% of them seen once, and the ten largest clones take 3% to 4%. Sequencing was carried out using blood. The receptors were sampled from a woman in her late teens or twenties with Graves' hyperthyroidism. The CDR3 runs from the conserved cysteine through the conserved F or W. Each record gives: D gene, V gene, clone size, J gene, CDR3 DNA, CDR3 protein. A D gene is named only where the DNA matches it firmly. Some rows have no size entry. The others give once, few or many, or a class for an expanded clone.

d_gene: -
v_gene: TRBV5-1
abundance: many
j_gene: TRBJ2-7
CDR3nt: TGCGCCAGCCAACCCCGGGACGGAGACTACGAGCAGTACTTC
CDR3aa: CASQPRDGDYEQYF

d_gene: TRBD2
v_gene: TRBV7-9
abundance: -
j_gene: TRBJ2-2
CDR3nt: TGTGCCAGCAAGCGGGGGGTAAACACCGGGGAGCTGTTTTTT
CDR3aa: CASKRGVNTGELFF

d_gene: -
v_gene: TRBV9
abundance: -
j_gene: TRBJ2-2
CDR3nt: TGTGCCAGCAGCGTAGTGGAGGGGCGGGGCACCGGGGAGCTGTTTTTT
CDR3aa: CASSVVEGRGTGELFF

d_gene: TRBD1
v_gene: TRBV3-1
abundance: few
j_gene: TRBJ2-4
CDR3nt: TGTGCCAGCAGCCGAGGACAGGGGTCGGGCATTCAGTACTTC
CDR3aa: CASSRGQGSGIQYF

d_gene: -
v_gene: TRBV28
abundance: many
j_gene: TRBJ2-5
CDR3nt: TGTGCCAGCAGGACACCCCCGGGTGCGTCGGAGCAAGAGACCCAGTACTTC
CDR3aa: CASRTPPGASEQETQYF

d_gene: -
v_gene: TRBV19
abundance: -
j_gene: TRBJ1-2
CDR3nt: TGTGCCAGTATAAAAACAAACTATGGCTACACCTTC
CDR3aa: CASIKTNYGYTF

d_gene: TRBD1
v_gene: TRBV29-1
abundance: many
j_gene: TRBJ1-1
CDR3nt: TGCAGCGTTGGAGGGACAGGGATTATCGGAGCTTTCTTT
CDR3aa: CSVGGTGIIGAFF

d_gene: -
v_gene: TRBV7-8
abundance: many
j_gene: TRBJ2-3
CDR3nt: TGTGCCAGCAGCTTGCCAGGCACAGATACGCAGTATTTT
CDR3aa: CASSLPGTDTQYF

d_gene: TRBD1
v_gene: TRBV27
abundance: once
j_gene: TRBJ2-7
CDR3nt: TGTGCCAGCAGTTACAGGGGGCGCGACTACGAGCAGTACTTC
CDR3aa: CASSYRGRDYEQYF

d_gene: -
v_gene: TRBV7-3
abundance: many
j_gene: TRBJ1-1
CDR3nt: TGTGCCAGCAGCCTCGTGGTAGCCACTGAAGCTTTCTTT
CDR3aa: CASSLVVATEAFF

d_gene: -
v_gene: TRBV12-3/TRBV12-4
abundance: many
j_gene: TRBJ1-5
CDR3nt: TGTGCCAGCAGTCTCCGTCCCCTCTTAAGCTCCGTTCAGCCCCAGCATTTT
CDR3aa: CASSLRPLLSSVQPQHF

d_gene: TRBD1
v_gene: TRBV6-5
abundance: many
j_gene: TRBJ2-2
CDR3nt: TGTGCCACTCGTGGGACAGGGGACGCCGGGGAGCTGTTTTTT
CDR3aa: CATRGTGDAGELFF

d_gene: -
v_gene: TRBV6-4
abundance: many
j_gene: TRBJ2-7
CDR3nt: TGTGCCAGCGGGGGACTCGCCTACGAGCAGTACTTC
CDR3aa: CASGGLAYEQYF

d_gene: -
v_gene: TRBV15
abundance: many
j_gene: TRBJ1-5
CDR3nt: TGTGCCACCAGCAGAGATCGCGCAGGGTTCAATCAGCCCCAGCATTTT
CDR3aa: CATSRDRAGFNQPQHF

d_gene: -
v_gene: TRBV5-1
abundance: few
j_gene: TRBJ1-5
CDR3nt: TGCGCCAGCAGCCCCGGGACTTCGAGCAATCAGCCCCAGCATTTT
CDR3aa: CASSPGTSSNQPQHF

d_gene: TRBD1
v_gene: TRBV6-5
abundance: many
j_gene: TRBJ1-1
CDR3nt: TGTGCCAGCACCCGACAGGGGAACACTGAAGCTTTCTTT
CDR3aa: CASTRQGNTEAFF

d_gene: TRBD1
v_gene: TRBV30
abundance: many
j_gene: TRBJ1-2
CDR3nt: TGTGCCTGGAGTGTTTTAGGGCAGGGGGCTTTTGGCTACACCTTC
CDR3aa: CAWSVLGQGAFGYTF

d_gene: -
v_gene: TRBV7-9
abundance: few
j_gene: TRBJ1-5
CDR3nt: TGTGCCAGCAGCCTACAGGGGCCCCAGCATTTT
CDR3aa: CASSLQGPQHF

d_gene: -
v_gene: TRBV4-1
abundance: -
j_gene: TRBJ1-1
CDR3nt: TGCGCCAGCAGACGGGGGCGCTTTCGTAGGGACACTGAAGCTTTCTTT
CDR3aa: CASRRGRFRRDTEAFF

d_gene: -
v_gene: TRBV2
abundance: many
j_gene: TRBJ1-1
CDR3nt: TGTGCCAGCAGTGAATGGGACCATGAAGCTTTCTTT
CDR3aa: CASSEWDHEAFF

d_gene: -
v_gene: TRBV11-2
abundance: many
j_gene: TRBJ2-5
CDR3nt: TGTGCCAGCAGCCCAACAGCGGCGGAGACCCAGTACTTC
CDR3aa: CASSPTAAETQYF

d_gene: -
v_gene: TRBV28
abundance: many
j_gene: TRBJ1-2
CDR3nt: TGTGCCAGCAGTTTGCCGGGGGTACTAAACTATGGCTACACCTTC
CDR3aa: CASSLPGVLNYGYTF

d_gene: TRBD2
v_gene: TRBV18
abundance: many
j_gene: TRBJ2-5
CDR3nt: TGTGCCAGCTCACCACCGTCGCGGGGGGGTACGGAGACCCAGTACTTC
CDR3aa: CASSPPSRGGTETQYF

d_gene: -
v_gene: TRBV6-5
abundance: few
j_gene: TRBJ2-6
CDR3nt: TGTGCCAGCAGTTACTTAAGAAGGCGCTCTGGGGCCAACGTCCTGACTTTC
CDR3aa: CASSYLRRRSGANVLTF

d_gene: -
v_gene: TRBV13
abundance: many
j_gene: TRBJ1-2
CDR3nt: TGTGCCAGCAGCTTAGTCCAATATGGCTACACCTTC
CDR3aa: CASSLVQYGYTF

d_gene: -
v_gene: TRBV2
abundance: -
j_gene: TRBJ1-2
CDR3nt: TGTGCCAGCAGTGTTGGGGGAGTCGGCTACACCTTC
CDR3aa: CASSVGGVGYTF

d_gene: -
v_gene: TRBV5-1
abundance: many
j_gene: TRBJ2-7
CDR3nt: TGCGCCAGCAGCTTGGACGGCGTATCCTACGAGCAGTACTTC
CDR3aa: CASSLDGVSYEQYF

d_gene: -
v_gene: TRBV7-3
abundance: many
j_gene: TRBJ2-7
CDR3nt: TGTGCCAGCAACCAGCGGGACAGTGGCTCCTACGAGCAGTACTTC
CDR3aa: CASNQRDSGSYEQYF

d_gene: -
v_gene: TRBV5-1
abundance: -
j_gene: TRBJ1-2
CDR3nt: TGCGCCAGCAGCCCCACTGGGGGCCACCTTGGGGATGGCTACACCTTC
CDR3aa: CASSPTGGHLGDGYTF

d_gene: -
v_gene: TRBV2
abundance: many
j_gene: TRBJ1-3
CDR3nt: TGTGCCAGCACCCCGGGGTACGGAAACACCATATATTTT
CDR3aa: CASTPGYGNTIYF

d_gene: -
v_gene: TRBV2
abundance: many
j_gene: TRBJ1-5
CDR3nt: TGTGCCAGCAGTGATGATATCGACGGAAGGTGGCAGCCCCAGCATTTT
CDR3aa: CASSDDIDGRWQPQHF

d_gene: TRBD1
v_gene: TRBV6-4
abundance: many
j_gene: TRBJ1-5
CDR3nt: TGTGCCAGCAGCCCCGGGACAGAGGCTTTTGGTAATCAGCCCCAGCATTTT
CDR3aa: CASSPGTEAFGNQPQHF

d_gene: -
v_gene: TRBV14
abundance: many
j_gene: TRBJ1-1
CDR3nt: TGTGCCAGCAACTTGGGGGGCACTGAAGCTTTCTTT
CDR3aa: CASNLGGTEAFF

d_gene: -
v_gene: TRBV2
abundance: many
j_gene: TRBJ2-5
CDR3nt: TGTGCCAGCAGTGAATTCGAGGAAGAGACCCAGTACTTC
CDR3aa: CASSEFEEETQYF

d_gene: -
v_gene: TRBV5-1
abundance: few
j_gene: TRBJ1-5
CDR3nt: TGCGCCAGCAGCGGGGAGGGTGGGCAGCCCCAGCATTTT
CDR3aa: CASSGEGGQPQHF

d_gene: TRBD2
v_gene: TRBV4-1
abundance: few
j_gene: TRBJ2-5
CDR3nt: TGCGCCAGCAGCCAAGGTCGTGAACTAGCGGGCCCTCGACCGGAGACCCAGTACTTC
CDR3aa: CASSQGRELAGPRPETQYF

d_gene: TRBD1
v_gene: TRBV6-5
abundance: -
j_gene: TRBJ1-5
CDR3nt: TGTGCCAGCAGTCTGCGGGACAGGGGCACTAATCAGCCCCAGCATTTT
CDR3aa: CASSLRDRGTNQPQHF

d_gene: TRBD2
v_gene: TRBV20-1
abundance: -
j_gene: TRBJ2-7
CDR3nt: TGCAGTGCTCTCAGCGGGAGGGCCTACGAGCAGTACTTC
CDR3aa: CSALSGRAYEQYF

d_gene: -
v_gene: TRBV6-5
abundance: many
j_gene: TRBJ2-5
CDR3nt: TGTGCCAGCTCAAAGCCTCCGGTCATAGGCCAAGAGACCCAGTACTTC
CDR3aa: CASSKPPVIGQETQYF

d_gene: -
v_gene: TRBV20-1
abundance: many
j_gene: TRBJ2-2
CDR3nt: TGCAGTGCTAACCCTAGCTCGAACACCGGGGAGCTGTTTTTT
CDR3aa: CSANPSSNTGELFF

d_gene: TRBD1
v_gene: TRBV6-1
abundance: many
j_gene: TRBJ1-3
CDR3nt: TGTGCCAGCAGTCAAGTCGACAGGGGCTCTGGAAACACCATATACTTT
CDR3aa: CASSQVDRGSGNTIYF

d_gene: -
v_gene: TRBV7-3
abundance: many
j_gene: TRBJ1-1
CDR3nt: TGTGCCAGCAGCTTAATCGGGGATCGGGCTTTCTTT
CDR3aa: CASSLIGDRAFF

d_gene: TRBD2
v_gene: TRBV7-3
abundance: many
j_gene: TRBJ2-5
CDR3nt: TGTGCCAGCAGCCCCCTCGGGGGGAAAGAGACCCAGTACTTC
CDR3aa: CASSPLGGKETQYF

d_gene: TRBD1
v_gene: TRBV30
abundance: few
j_gene: TRBJ2-7
CDR3nt: TGTGCCTGGAGTGCCGTTTACGACAGGGCACGACTGTACTTC
CDR3aa: CAWSAVYDRARLYF

d_gene: -
v_gene: TRBV5-1
abundance: few
j_gene: TRBJ2-5
CDR3nt: TGCGCCAGCAGCTTGGCGACGGGCAGGACGCAAGAGACCCAGTACTTC
CDR3aa: CASSLATGRTQETQYF

d_gene: TRBD1
v_gene: TRBV20-1
abundance: many
j_gene: TRBJ2-5
CDR3nt: TGCAGTGCTCGGGACAGCCTAGGGATTCAAGAGACCCAGTACTTC
CDR3aa: CSARDSLGIQETQYF

d_gene: TRBD1
v_gene: TRBV27
abundance: many
j_gene: TRBJ2-5
CDR3nt: TGTGCCAGCAGGAGGGACAGCCAACACCCCTTAGAGACCCAGTACTTC
CDR3aa: CASRRDSQHPLETQYF

d_gene: -
v_gene: TRBV28
abundance: many
j_gene: TRBJ1-5
CDR3nt: TGTGCCAGCAGTCCCCCTGGGACACCTAGCAATCAGCCCCAGCATTTT
CDR3aa: CASSPPGTPSNQPQHF

d_gene: -
v_gene: TRBV10-3
abundance: many
j_gene: TRBJ1-1
CDR3nt: TGTGCCATCAGTGAGTCGGGCAGAGTGAACACTGAAGCTTTCTTT
CDR3aa: CAISESGRVNTEAFF

d_gene: TRBD1
v_gene: TRBV20-1
abundance: many
j_gene: TRBJ2-7
CDR3nt: TGCAGTGGGTCCGGGACAGGGGGAAAAGCCTACGAGCAGTACTTC
CDR3aa: CSGSGTGGKAYEQYF

d_gene: -
v_gene: TRBV12-3/TRBV12-4
abundance: -
j_gene: TRBJ2-3
CDR3nt: TGTGCCAGCAGTTTGAGCGCGAGCACAGATACGCAGTATTTT
CDR3aa: CASSLSASTDTQYF

d_gene: -
v_gene: TRBV12-3/TRBV12-4
abundance: many
j_gene: TRBJ1-2
CDR3nt: TGTGCCAGCTGTACTTATACCGCCGGGTACTATGGCTACACCTTC
CDR3aa: CASCTYTAGYYGYTF

d_gene: TRBD1
v_gene: TRBV27
abundance: many
j_gene: TRBJ1-5
CDR3nt: TGTGCCAGCAGTGCCGACAGGGATCAGCCCCAGCATTTT
CDR3aa: CASSADRDQPQHF

d_gene: -
v_gene: TRBV20-1
abundance: few
j_gene: TRBJ2-5
CDR3nt: TGCAGTGCTAGGCCCGGGGGGCCCGGGGAGACCCAGTACTTC
CDR3aa: CSARPGGPGETQYF

d_gene: -
v_gene: TRBV3-1
abundance: many
j_gene: TRBJ2-7
CDR3nt: TGTGCCAGCAGCCAGGGCTACGAGCAGTACTTC
CDR3aa: CASSQGYEQYF